This note documents a single T cell receptor (beta chain) sequence. Its antigen remains unknown. This entry is derived from a study of cytomegalovirus exposure and HLA in healthy donors. Study results and limitations: The study assumed roughly uniform donor sequencing depth for presence/absence analyses. The HLA-A and HLA-B alleles of most subjects were reportedly predicted accurately from TCR beta sequences. It was only CMV serostatus that was available as immune exposure information. Reportedly, a later analysis found an Asian-associated ancestry cluster had fewer N-insertions than the approximately 670-donor mean.

Vbeta (60) and Jbeta (13) primers were used in the PCR. Clones were read by immunoSEQ multiplex PCR, and TCRdb kept only the in-frame ones, dropping some. This table holds almost 95,000 clones, around 70% found once. Per germline, CDR1 ENHRY and CDR2 SYGVKD. Trimming cost V 5 bases and J 3 bases, with 13 bases left between them. There are 14 residues in the CDR3. The rearrangement links TRBV10-3 to TRBJ1-2, with D unclear. The sequence was obtained from a man in his fifties in good health and CMV-seronegative. Source material: PBMCs. The CDR3 sequence: CAISQEGVHYGYTF. The CDR3 DNA reads as TGTGCCATCAGTCAAGAAGGAGTCCACTATGGCTACACCTTC.